This T cell receptor (beta chain) was captured in a study of PD-L1 blockade in urothelial cancer. Overall study: Blood-derived samples held a median roughly 150,000 T cells.

Clones were read by immunoSEQ multiplex PCR, and TCRdb kept only the in-frame ones, dropping some. The sample lists some 100,000 clones, 91% occurring once. Germline loops: CDR1 LGHNA, CDR2 YNFKEQ. Trimming at V came to 0 bases and at J to 7 bases, leaving 11 bases not matched to a gene. The CDR3 covers 17 residues. Notes on the study in general: Those with durable benefit had larger increases in tumor-associated blood clones at 3 weeks. Improved survival was predicted by pretreatment blood TCR clonality below the median.

Metastatic or locally advanced urothelial carcinoma was present in the patients. As for this clone: What it binds is unknown.

The material sequenced was PBMCs, taken around atezolizumab (anti-PD-L1) treatment. The TCR sequence derives from a woman over 75 with urothelial cancer. This chain uses TRBV4-2 with TRBJ2-2; 7 bases are a match to TRBD2. CDR3 nucleotides: TGTGCCAGCAGCCAAGATCAAGAACTAGCGAGCGGCGGGGAGCTGTTTTTT. Its translation: CASSQDQELASGGELFF.